The following is a T cell receptor (beta chain) sequence with its context. No antigen is known for it. This specimen belongs to a study of PD-1 blockade in classical Hodgkin lymphoma. The length of the CDR3 is 15 residues. Germline values: CDR1 MGHRA, CDR2 YSYEKL. V was shortened by 2 bases and J by 4 bases, with 12 bases between the two germline ends. Documented time point: newly diagnosed, previously untreated cHL patient sample. It was by magnetic negative selection that CD4+ T cells were purified from thawed PBMCs. TCRdb's table, derived via immunoSEQ multiplex PCR, lists solely in-frame clones and lacks some. The sample lists just under 20,000 clones, around 81% occurring once. Study findings and constraints: Baseline TCR diversity was reportedly lower in newly diagnosed patients than in healthy donors. It was reported as lower still in relapsed/refractory patients.

V usage is TRBV4-1 and J usage is TRBJ1-3; D ambiguous. The TCR originated in a human donor with classical Hodgkin lymphoma. The source material was CD4+ T cells from blood. CDR3 amino acids: CASSQPGSMGNTIYF. The CDR3 bases are TGCGCCAGCAGCCAACCGGGTTCGATGGGAAACACCATATATTTT.